The text below deals with one TCR beta chain. These data originate in a study of cytomegalovirus exposure and HLA in healthy donors. Primers for the PCR totalled 60 Vbeta and 13 Jbeta. The assay was immunoSEQ multiplex PCR, and TCRdb's table has in-frame clones only and misses some. The profile shows some 180,000 clones, around four fifths of them singletons. Germline V lookup: CDR1 MNHNS, CDR2 SASEGT. The germline V and J ends were trimmed by 6 bases and 5 bases, with 11 bases remaining between them. CDR3 size: 13 residues. The sequenced sample was PBMCs. This clonotype originated in a man aged 35 to 55 in good health and CMV-seropositive. V gene TRBV6-1 combines with J gene TRBJ2-1; D is unclear. CDR3 DNA: TGTGCCAGCAGCCGAGACTCAGACAATGAGCAGTTCTTC. Translation gives CASSRDSDNEQFF.